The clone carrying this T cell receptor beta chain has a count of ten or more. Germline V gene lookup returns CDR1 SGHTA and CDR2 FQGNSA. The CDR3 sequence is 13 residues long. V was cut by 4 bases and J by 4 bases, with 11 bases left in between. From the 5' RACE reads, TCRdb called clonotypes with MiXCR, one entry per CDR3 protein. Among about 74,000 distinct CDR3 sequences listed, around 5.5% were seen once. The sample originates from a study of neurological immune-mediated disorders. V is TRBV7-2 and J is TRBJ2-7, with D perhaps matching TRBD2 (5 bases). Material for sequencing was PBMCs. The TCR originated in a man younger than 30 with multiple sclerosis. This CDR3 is CASSSAGGYEQYF. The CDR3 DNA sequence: TGTGCCAGCAGCTCAGCTGGAGGTTACGAGCAGTACTTC. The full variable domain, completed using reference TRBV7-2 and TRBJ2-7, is GAGVSQSPSNKVTEKGKDVELRCDPISGHTALYWYRQSLGQGLEFLIYFQGNSAPDKSGLPSDRFSAERTGGSVSTLTIQRTQQEDSAVYLCASSSAGGYEQYFGPGTRLTVT.